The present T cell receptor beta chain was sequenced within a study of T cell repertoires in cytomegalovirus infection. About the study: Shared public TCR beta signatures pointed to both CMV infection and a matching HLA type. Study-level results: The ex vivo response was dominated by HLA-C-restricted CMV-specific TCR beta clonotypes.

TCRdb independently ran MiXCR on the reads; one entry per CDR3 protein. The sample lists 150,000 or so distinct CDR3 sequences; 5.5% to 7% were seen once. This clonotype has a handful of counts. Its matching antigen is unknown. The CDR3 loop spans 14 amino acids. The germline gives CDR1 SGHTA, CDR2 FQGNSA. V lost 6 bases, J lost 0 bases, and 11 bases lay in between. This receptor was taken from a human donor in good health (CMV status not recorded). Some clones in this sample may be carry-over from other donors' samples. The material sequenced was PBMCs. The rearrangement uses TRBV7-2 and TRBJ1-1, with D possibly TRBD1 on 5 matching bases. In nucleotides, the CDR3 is TGTGCCAGCAGTACAGGATCATTGAACACTGAAGCTTTCTTT. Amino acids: CASSTGSLNTEAFF.